This T cell receptor (beta chain) was profiled in a study of shared clonotypes between healthy human individuals. Comment on this clone: Other DNA sequences in the same sample also yield this CDR3.

Assay used: immunoSEQ multiplex PCR; TCRdb lists only in-frame clones, some missing. The sample shows about 380,000 clones, just over 95% of them seen only once. CDR3 length: 14 residues. Germline V CDR1 and CDR2: SEHNR, FQNEAQ (reference sequence). V was clipped by 3 bases and J by 1 base, with 7 bases between them. The sample comprised memory CD8+ T cells sorted from blood. Subset given: CD45RO+ cells pooled with CCR7-negative TemRA cells. The clonotype originates from a man aged 25-45 years in good health. The chain recombines TRBV7-9 with TRBJ1-3; D unclear. The DNA for the CDR3 is TGTGCCAGCAGCTTGGAGGGATCTGGAAACACCATATATTTT. Translation: CASSLEGSGNTIYF.